The table lists the clone carrying this TCR beta chain with a few counts. This sample is drawn from a study of cytomegalovirus exposure and HLA in healthy donors. PCR used 60 Vbeta primers and 13 Jbeta primers. TCRdb keeps only in-frame clones here, not all; method: immunoSEQ multiplex PCR. Among about 160,000 clones listed, about 77% were seen once. The length of the CDR3 is 15 residues. From germline, CDR1 is SGHRS and CDR2 YFSETQ. V was pared by 1 base and J by 3 bases, with 11 bases between. The sample consisted of PBMCs. This receptor was obtained from a man aged 25 to 40 in good health and CMV-seronegative. The chain recombines TRBV5-1 with TRBJ2-1, with a possible D match to TRBD2 (5 bases). Written as DNA, the CDR3 is TGCGCCAGCAGCTTGACGGGGTCCGGCTACAATGAGCAGTTCTTC. This gives the protein CASSLTGSGYNEQFF.